These T cell receptor beta chains were read from a single sample in a study of blood T cell repertoires in COVID-19. Measured with immunoSEQ multiplex PCR; TCRdb has only the in-frame clones, and not every one. The sample shows 200,000 to 300,000 clones, just under 90% of them seen only once. Sequenced sample: peripheral blood. The receptors shown here come from a woman aged 40 to 50 with acute or convalescent COVID-19. The CDR3 runs from the conserved cysteine through the conserved F or W. D genes are given only for firm matches. Not every row has a clone size; where given, it reads once, few, many or a size class.

TRBV19	-	TRBD1	16	TRBJ2-2	TGTGCCAGTAGTCTCTCGGGACAGATTTTGACCGGGGAGCTGTTTTTT	CASSLSGQILTGELFF
TRBV9	-	TRBD2	21	TRBJ2-3	TGTGCCAGCAGTCGGATGGGACTAGCGGGGGGCTTACCCCTCCGGGCAGATACGCAGTATTTT	CASSRMGLAGGLPLRADTQYF
TRBV7-9	once	-	15	TRBJ1-1	TGTGCCAGCAGCTTAGGAGGAGGACCGAACACTGAAGCTTTCTTT	CASSLGGGPNTEAFF
TRBV7-2	-	TRBD1	15	TRBJ1-1	TGTGCCAGCAGCACCCAACAACGACGACAGGGTGGATTGGTCTTT	CASSTQQRRQGGLVF
TRBV28	once	TRBD1	14	TRBJ1-4	TGTGCCAGCAGTTCGGACAGGGGTAATGAAAAACTGTTTTTT	CASSSDRGNEKLFF
TRBV7-6	few	-	17	TRBJ1-2	TGTGCCAGCAGCCCCCTAGGCATCCGGCAGAGCTCCTATGGCTACACCTTC	CASSPLGIRQSSYGYTF
TRBV19	-	TRBD1	15	TRBJ1-2	TGTGCCAGTAGTATCGATTCCGGGACAGGGGGCGGCTACACCTTC	CASSIDSGTGGGYTF
TRBV6-4	-	-	16	TRBJ1-2	TGTGCCAGCAGTGACCGCGGGGGTAGTGGTAACTATGGCTACACCTTC	CASSDRGGSGNYGYTF
TRBV24-1	-	TRBD1	17	TRBJ2-2	TGTGCCACCAGTGGTTGGGGGACAGGGGCGAACACCGGGGAGCTGTTTTTT	CATSGWGTGANTGELFF
TRBV25-1	-	TRBD1	17	TRBJ1-5	TGTGCCAGCAGTGGAACCTCTGGGACAGGCCTTAATCAGCCCCAGCATTTT	CASSGTSGTGLNQPQHF
TRBV7-8	-	-	12	TRBJ1-1	TGTGCCCTGGGGCAAAGGAACACTGAAGCTTTCTTT	CALGQRNTEAFF
TRBV27	-	TRBD1	13	TRBJ1-2	TGTGCCAGCACTCGACAGGGGACGGATGGCTACACCTTC	CASTRQGTDGYTF
TRBV7-3	-	TRBD1	14	TRBJ1-1	TGTGCCAGCAGCCCAGGGGGCTTCAACACTGAAGCTTTCTTT	CASSPGGFNTEAFF
TRBV19	-	TRBD1	16	TRBJ1-3	TGTGCCAGCACGGGACAGAGCTTCCCCTCTGGAAACACCATATATTTT	CASTGQSFPSGNTIYF
TRBV3-1/TRBV3-2	-	TRBD2	16	TRBJ2-4	TGTGCCAGCAGCCCGCAGCGGGGAGGGTTAAAGAACATTCAGTACTTC	CASSPQRGGLKNIQYF
TRBV12-3/TRBV12-4	-	TRBD1	13	TRBJ1-2	TGTGCCAGCAGTACGGGACAGGGTCTTGGCTACACCTTC	CASSTGQGLGYTF
TRBV7-9	once	TRBD2	14	TRBJ2-1	TGTGCCAGCAGCTCTAGCGGGCGAAACAATGAGCAGTTCTTC	CASSSSGRNNEQFF
TRBV27	-	-	15	TRBJ1-1	TGTGCCAGCAGTCCCCGCGACAGGATGAACACTGAAGCTTTCTTT	CASSPRDRMNTEAFF
TRBV6-5	-	-	15	TRBJ2-5	TGTGCCAGCAGTTACACCCAGACAAGCCAAGAGACCCAGTACTTC	CASSYTQTSQETQYF
TRBV9	few	-	14	TRBJ1-6	TGTGCCAGCAGCGTGCTGAACTCTAATTCACCCCTCCACTTT	CASSVLNSNSPLHF
TRBV3-1/TRBV3-2	-	-	15	TRBJ2-5	TGTGCCAGCAGCCAAAGGGGGACCCGGGAAGAGACCCAGTACTTC	CASSQRGTREETQYF
TRBV5-5	few	-	14	TRBJ2-2	TGTGCCAGCAGCTTGTCACCTGGGCCCGGGGAGCTGTTTTTT	CASSLSPGPGELFF
TRBV6-5	-	TRBD1	13	TRBJ1-6	TGTGCCAGCAGGCAGCAAGGGGACAGGGCGGTCCACTTT	CASRQQGDRAVHF
TRBV6-5	-	-	12	TRBJ2-1	TGTGCCAGCTGGGACACCGACAATGAGCAGTTCTTC	CASWDTDNEQFF
TRBV6-5	-	TRBD1	13	TRBJ1-2	TGTGCCAGCAGTATGGACAGGGGATATGGCTACACCTTC	CASSMDRGYGYTF
TRBV2	-	-	15	TRBJ1-5	TGTGCCAGCAGTGAGCGTTCCAGGGGCGATCAGCCCCAGCATTTT	CASSERSRGDQPQHF
TRBV10-2	-	-	13	TRBJ1-5	TGCGCCAGCAGTGAACAGGCAAATCAGCCCCAGCATTTT	CASSEQANQPQHF
TRBV11-3	-	TRBD2	16	TRBJ2-3	TGTGCCAGCAGCTTAAGGGCGGGGGGGGGCACAGATACGCAGTATTTT	CASSLRAGGGTDTQYF
TRBV19	-	-	15	TRBJ1-2	TGTGCCAGTAGTTCCCCGGGAGAGGGGTACTATGGCTACACCTTC	CASSSPGEGYYGYTF
TRBV6-5	-	TRBD1	14	TRBJ1-6	TGTGCCAGCAGCACAACAGGGGATAATTCACCCCTCCACTTT	CASSTTGDNSPLHF
TRBV6-5	-	-	14	TRBJ2-3	TGTGCCAGCAGTTACACAGGGAGCACAGATACGCAGTATTTT	CASSYTGSTDTQYF
TRBV4-1	-	TRBD1	16	TRBJ2-5	TGCGCCAGCAGCCAAGTACAGGGGACGCACCAAGAGACCCAGTACTTC	CASSQVQGTHQETQYF
TRBV6-5	few	TRBD1	14	TRBJ1-3	TGTGCCAGCAGTTTCGGACAGGGCGGAAACACCATATATTTT	CASSFGQGGNTIYF